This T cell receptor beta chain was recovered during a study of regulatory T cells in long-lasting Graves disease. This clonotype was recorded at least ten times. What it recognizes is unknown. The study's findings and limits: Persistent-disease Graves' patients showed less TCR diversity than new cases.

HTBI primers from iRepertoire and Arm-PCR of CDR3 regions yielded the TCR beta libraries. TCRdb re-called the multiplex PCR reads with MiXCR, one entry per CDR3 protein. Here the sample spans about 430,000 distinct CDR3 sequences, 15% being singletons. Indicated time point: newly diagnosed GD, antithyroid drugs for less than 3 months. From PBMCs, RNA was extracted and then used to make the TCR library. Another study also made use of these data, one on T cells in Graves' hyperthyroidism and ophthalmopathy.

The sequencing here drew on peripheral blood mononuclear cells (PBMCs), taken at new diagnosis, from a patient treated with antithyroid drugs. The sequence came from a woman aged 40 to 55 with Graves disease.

This CDR3 reads CSVEGELGGMETQYF. Here the CDR3 DNA reads TGCAGCGTTGAGGGGGAGTTGGGGGGCATGGAGACCCAGTACTTC. This chain connects TRBV29-1 to TRBJ2-5; tentatively, D is TRBD1 or TRBD2 (6 bases each). CDR1 is SQVTM, CDR2 ANQGSEA, per germline. CDR3 size: 15 residues. V lost 3 bases to trimming and J lost 5 bases, with 19 bases between them.